This T cell receptor (beta chain) was recorded in a study of cytomegalovirus exposure and HLA in healthy donors. Whole-study results and caveats: The investigators catalogued 164 TCR beta chains as cytomegalovirus-associated.

Sequencing was performed with immunoSEQ multiplex PCR; in TCRdb, only in-frame clones are kept and a portion is missing. The top ten hold roughly 9% of the sample, which has over 130,000 clones, around 90% seen once. The CDR3 covers 12 residues. The germline V and J ends were trimmed by 2 bases and 12 bases, with 11 bases remaining between them. Germline V gene data show CDR1 as KGHSH and CDR2 as LQKENI. Worth noting for this clone: Its specificity is not known.

The sequenced material came from PBMCs. The receptor's source is a man aged 18 to 29 in good health and CMV-seropositive. This chain links TRBV18 with TRBJ2-1; D possibly corresponds to TRBD1 (6 bases). The CDR3 reads CASSPTGSGQFF. The CDR3, as DNA: TGTGCCAGCTCACCAACAGGGAGCGGGCAGTTCTTC.